Below, one T cell receptor beta chain is given with its context. The CDR3 is 13 amino acids. Trimming removed 9 bases from V and 2 bases from J, with 14 bases in between. The germline gives CDR1 SGHNT, CDR2 YYREEE (reference sequence). The data are from a study of OX40 agonist ivuxolimab in advanced cancers. Clones were read by immunoSEQ multiplex PCR, and TCRdb kept only the in-frame ones, dropping some. Of about 26,000 clones listed, about 82% are singletons. The chain uses TRBV5-4 and TRBJ2-5; D is uncertain. Sample: CD4+ or CD8+ T cells sorted from blood, taken in a trial of the OX40 agonist ivuxolimab. The sequence was collected from an adult with an advanced solid tumor such as melanoma, head and neck, liver or kidney cancer. The CDR3 sequence is CAIQVRSQETQYF. The CDR3 DNA reads TGTGCCATTCAAGTCAGGTCGCAAGAGACCCAGTACTTC.